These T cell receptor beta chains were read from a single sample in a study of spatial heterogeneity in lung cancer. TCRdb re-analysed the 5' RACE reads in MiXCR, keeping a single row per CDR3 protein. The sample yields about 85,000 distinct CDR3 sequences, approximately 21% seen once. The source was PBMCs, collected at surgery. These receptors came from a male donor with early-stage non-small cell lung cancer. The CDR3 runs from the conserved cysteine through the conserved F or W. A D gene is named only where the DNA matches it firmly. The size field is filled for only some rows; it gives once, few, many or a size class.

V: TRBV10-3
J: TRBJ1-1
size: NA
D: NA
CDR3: CASHGQNTEAFF
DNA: TGTGCCAGCCACGGACAGAATACTGAAGCTTTCTTT

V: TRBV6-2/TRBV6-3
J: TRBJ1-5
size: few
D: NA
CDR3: CASNPGSFDQPQHF
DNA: TGTGCCAGCAACCCAGGGAGTTTCGATCAGCCCCAGCATTTT

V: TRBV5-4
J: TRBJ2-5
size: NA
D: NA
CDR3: CASSFERETQYF
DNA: TGTGCCAGCAGCTTTGAAAGGGAGACCCAGTACTTC

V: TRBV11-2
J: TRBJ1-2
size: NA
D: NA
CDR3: CASSLTGDNYYGYTF
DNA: TGTGCCAGCAGCTTAACCGGGGACAACTACTATGGCTACACCTTC

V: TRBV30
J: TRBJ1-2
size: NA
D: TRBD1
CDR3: CASSSGGYGYTF
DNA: TGTGCCTCCTCCTCAGGGGGCTATGGCTACACCTTC

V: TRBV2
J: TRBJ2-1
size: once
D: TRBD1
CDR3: CATPGQVFNNEQFF
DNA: TGTGCCACCCCGGGACAGGTGTTTAACAATGAGCAGTTCTTC

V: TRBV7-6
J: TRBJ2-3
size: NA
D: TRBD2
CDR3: CASKELAGAGDTQYF
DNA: TGTGCCAGCAAGGAACTAGCGGGGGCCGGTGATACGCAGTATTTT

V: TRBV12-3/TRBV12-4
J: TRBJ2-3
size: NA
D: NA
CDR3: CASSFPGVDTQYF
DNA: TGTGCCAGCAGTTTTCCAGGGGTCGATACGCAGTATTTT

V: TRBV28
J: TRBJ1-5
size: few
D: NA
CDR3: CASSLGGRVDQPQHF
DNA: TGTGCCAGCAGTTTAGGAGGGAGAGTGGATCAGCCCCAGCATTTT

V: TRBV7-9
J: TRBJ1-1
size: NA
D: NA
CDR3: CASTLSGDTEAFF
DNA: TGTGCCAGCACCCTAAGCGGGGACACTGAAGCTTTCTTT

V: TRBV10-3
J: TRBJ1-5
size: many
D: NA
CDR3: CAISEGQNQPQHF
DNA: TGTGCCATCAGTGAGGGGCAGAATCAGCCCCAGCATTTT

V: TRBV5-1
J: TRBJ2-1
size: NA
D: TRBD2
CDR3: CASSIKLAGGNEQFF
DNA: TGCGCCAGCAGCATAAAACTAGCGGGGGGCAATGAGCAGTTCTTC

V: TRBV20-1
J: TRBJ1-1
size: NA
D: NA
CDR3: CSARDGQKNTEAFF
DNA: TGCAGTGCTAGAGATGGACAAAAGAACACTGAAGCTTTCTTT

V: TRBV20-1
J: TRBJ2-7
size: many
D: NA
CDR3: CSARDLQYEQYF
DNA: TGCAGTGCTAGAGACCTTCAGTACGAGCAGTACTTC

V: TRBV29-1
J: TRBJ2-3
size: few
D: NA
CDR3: CSVILTGMAQYF
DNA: TGCAGCGTGATCCTCACAGGGATGGCCCAGTATTTT

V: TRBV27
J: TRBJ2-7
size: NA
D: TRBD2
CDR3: CASRRGLAGVYEQYF
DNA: TGTGCCAGCAGACGGGGACTAGCGGGAGTATACGAGCAGTACTTC

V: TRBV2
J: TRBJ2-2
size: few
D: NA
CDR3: CASTPQYTGELFF
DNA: TGTGCCAGCACCCCCCAGTACACCGGGGAGCTGTTTTTT

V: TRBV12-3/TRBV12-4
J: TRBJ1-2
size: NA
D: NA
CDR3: CASSRANYGYTF
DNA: TGTGCCAGCAGTCGGGCGAACTATGGCTACACCTTC

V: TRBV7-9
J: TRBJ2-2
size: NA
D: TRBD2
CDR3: CASSPGTSGRYTGELFF
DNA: TGTGCCAGCAGCCCCGGGACTAGCGGGAGGTACACCGGGGAGCTGTTTTTT

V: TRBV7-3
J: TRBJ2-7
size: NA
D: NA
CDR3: CASSPGTVNLQYF
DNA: TGTGCCAGCAGCCCCGGGACTGTAAACTTGCAGTACTTC

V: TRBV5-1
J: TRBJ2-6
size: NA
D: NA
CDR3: CASIPLPGANVLTF
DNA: TGCGCCAGCATCCCACTCCCCGGGGCCAACGTCCTGACTTTC

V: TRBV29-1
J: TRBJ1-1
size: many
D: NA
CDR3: CSVEDRVRTFF
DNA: TGCAGCGTTGAAGACCGGGTACGAACTTTCTTT

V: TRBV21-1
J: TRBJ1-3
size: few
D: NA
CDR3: CASPGHNSGNTIYF
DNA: TGTGCCAGCCCCGGGCACAACTCTGGAAACACCATATATTTT

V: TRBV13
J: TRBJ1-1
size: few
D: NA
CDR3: CASSPAVNTEAFF
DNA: TGTGCCAGCAGCCCGGCCGTTAACACTGAAGCTTTCTTT

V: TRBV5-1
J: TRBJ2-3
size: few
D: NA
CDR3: CASSPTRGITDTQYF
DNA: TGCGCCAGCAGCCCCACCCGGGGGATCACAGATACGCAGTATTTT

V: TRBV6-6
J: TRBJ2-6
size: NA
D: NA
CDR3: CASSPGPPAGANVLTF
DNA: TGTGCCAGCAGTCCGGGACCTCCCGCAGGGGCCAACGTCCTGACTTTC

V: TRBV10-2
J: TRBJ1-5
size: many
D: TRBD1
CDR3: CASSESRTGLKPQHF
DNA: TGCGCCAGCAGTGAGTCTAGGACAGGGTTAAAGCCCCAGCATTTT

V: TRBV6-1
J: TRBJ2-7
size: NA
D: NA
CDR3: CASSAGPAAGFYEQYF
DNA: TGTGCCAGCAGTGCCGGCCCGGCGGCGGGGTTCTACGAGCAGTACTTC

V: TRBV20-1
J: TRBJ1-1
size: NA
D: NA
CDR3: CSAPWLKNTEAFF
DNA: TGCAGTGCACCCTGGCTGAAGAACACTGAAGCTTTCTTT

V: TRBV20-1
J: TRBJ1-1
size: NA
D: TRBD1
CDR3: CSASPQGEKAFF
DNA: TGCAGTGCTAGTCCCCAGGGGGAGAAAGCTTTCTTT

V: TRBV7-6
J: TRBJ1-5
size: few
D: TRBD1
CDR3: CASSLGQGDGNQPQHF
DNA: TGTGCCAGCAGCTTAGGCCAGGGGGATGGCAATCAGCCCCAGCATTTT

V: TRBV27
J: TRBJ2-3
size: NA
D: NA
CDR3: CASSLPTLHEDTQYF
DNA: TGTGCCAGCAGTTTACCCACTCTCCATGAAGATACGCAGTATTTT

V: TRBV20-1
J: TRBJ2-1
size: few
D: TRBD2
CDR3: CSANSGGAPEQFF
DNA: TGCAGTGCTAACAGCGGGGGGGCCCCGGAGCAGTTCTTC

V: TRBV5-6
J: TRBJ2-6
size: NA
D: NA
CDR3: CASSLGDRALVGANVLTF
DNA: TGTGCCAGCAGCTTGGGTGACAGAGCCCTCGTTGGGGCCAACGTCCTGACTTTC

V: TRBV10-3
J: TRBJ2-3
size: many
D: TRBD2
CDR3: CAISGGLADTDTQYF
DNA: TGTGCCATCAGTGGGGGACTAGCTGACACAGATACGCAGTATTTT

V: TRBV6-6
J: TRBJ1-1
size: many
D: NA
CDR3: CASTYRDTNTEAFF
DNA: TGTGCCAGCACCTACCGGGACACAAACACTGAAGCTTTCTTT

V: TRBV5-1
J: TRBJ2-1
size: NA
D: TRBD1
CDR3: CASSLGGQANYNEQFF
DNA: TGCGCCAGCAGCTTGGGGGGACAGGCGAACTACAATGAGCAGTTCTTC

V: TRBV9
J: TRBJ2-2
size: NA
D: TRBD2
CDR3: CASSVAPSGSGTGELFF
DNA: TGTGCCAGCAGCGTAGCTCCTAGCGGGAGCGGCACCGGGGAGCTGTTTTTT

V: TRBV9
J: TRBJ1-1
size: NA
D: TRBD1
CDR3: CASSITDRGTGEAFF
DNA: TGTGCCAGCAGCATTACGGACAGGGGAACGGGTGAAGCTTTCTTT

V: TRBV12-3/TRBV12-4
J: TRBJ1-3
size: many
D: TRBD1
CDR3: CASTLLMGQGANTIYF
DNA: TGTGCCAGCACCCTTTTGATGGGACAGGGAGCAAACACCATATATTTT

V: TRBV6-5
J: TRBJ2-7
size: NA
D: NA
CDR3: CASTSGRGTYEQYF
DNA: TGTGCCAGCACCTCCGGACGGGGGACCTACGAGCAGTACTTC

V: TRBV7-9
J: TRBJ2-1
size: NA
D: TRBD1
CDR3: CASSLGDRWGNEQFF
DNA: TGTGCCAGCAGCTTAGGGGACAGATGGGGCAATGAGCAGTTCTTC

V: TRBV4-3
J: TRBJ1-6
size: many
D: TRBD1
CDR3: CASSLDRGYNSPLHF
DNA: TGCGCCAGCAGCCTAGACAGGGGTTATAATTCACCCCTCCACTTT

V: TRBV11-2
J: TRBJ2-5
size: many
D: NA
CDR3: CASSSYETQYF
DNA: TGTGCCAGCAGCTCCTACGAGACCCAGTACTTC

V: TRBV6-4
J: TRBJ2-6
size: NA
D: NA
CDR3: CASSDEGGSGANVLTF
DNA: TGTGCCAGCAGTGACGAGGGGGGCTCTGGGGCCAACGTCCTGACTTTC

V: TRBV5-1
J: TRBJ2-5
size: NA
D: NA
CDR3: CASTPGRAGQETQYF
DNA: TGCGCCAGCACCCCGGGTAGAGCGGGCCAAGAGACCCAGTACTTC

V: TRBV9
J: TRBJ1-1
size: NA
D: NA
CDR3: CASSASDGASEAFF
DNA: TGTGCCAGCAGCGCCTCCGACGGAGCGAGTGAAGCTTTCTTT

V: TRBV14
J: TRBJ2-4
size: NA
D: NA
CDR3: CASSPSGAKNIQYF
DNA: TGTGCCAGCAGCCCATCCGGAGCCAAAAACATTCAGTACTTC

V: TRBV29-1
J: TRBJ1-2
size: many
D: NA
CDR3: CSVEEIGGGYTF
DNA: TGCAGCGTTGAAGAAATAGGGGGAGGCTACACCTTC

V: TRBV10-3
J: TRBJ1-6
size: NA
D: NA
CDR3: CASAKAGSSYNSPLHF
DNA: TGTGCCTCCGCCAAAGCGGGGAGCTCCTATAATTCACCCCTCCACTTT

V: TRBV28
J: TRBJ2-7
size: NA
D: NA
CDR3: CASTPSSRGTGTYEQYF
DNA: TGTGCCAGCACCCCGTCTTCTCGGGGGACGGGAACCTACGAGCAGTACTTC

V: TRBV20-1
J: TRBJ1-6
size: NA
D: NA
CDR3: CSAPRGGSSDNSPLHF
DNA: TGCAGTGCCCCCCGTGGAGGCAGCTCAGATAATTCACCCCTCCACTTT

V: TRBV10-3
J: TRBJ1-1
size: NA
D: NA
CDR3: CAISEGGALTEAFF
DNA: TGTGCCATCAGTGAAGGGGGGGCTTTAACTGAAGCTTTCTTT